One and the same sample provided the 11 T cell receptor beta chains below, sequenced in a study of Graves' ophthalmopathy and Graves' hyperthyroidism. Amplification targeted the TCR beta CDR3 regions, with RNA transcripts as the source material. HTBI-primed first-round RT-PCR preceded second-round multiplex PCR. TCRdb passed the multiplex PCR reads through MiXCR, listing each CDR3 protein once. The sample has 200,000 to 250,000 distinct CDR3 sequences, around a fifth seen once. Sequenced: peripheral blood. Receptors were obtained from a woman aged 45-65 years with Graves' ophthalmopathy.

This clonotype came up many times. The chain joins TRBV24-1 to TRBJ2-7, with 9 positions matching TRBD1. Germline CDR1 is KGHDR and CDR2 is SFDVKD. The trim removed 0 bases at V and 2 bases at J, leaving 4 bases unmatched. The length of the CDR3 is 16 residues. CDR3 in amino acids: CATSDLWGTGPYEQYF. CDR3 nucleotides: TGTGCCACCAGTGATTTGTGGGGGACAGGGCCCTACGAGCAGTACTTC.

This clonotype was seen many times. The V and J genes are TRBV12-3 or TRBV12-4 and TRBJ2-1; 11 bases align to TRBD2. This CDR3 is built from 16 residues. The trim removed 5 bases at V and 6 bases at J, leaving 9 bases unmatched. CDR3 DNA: TGTGCCAGCAGTCCCATTAGCGGGAGGGCCTTCAATGAGCAGTTCTTC. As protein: CASSPISGRAFNEQFF.

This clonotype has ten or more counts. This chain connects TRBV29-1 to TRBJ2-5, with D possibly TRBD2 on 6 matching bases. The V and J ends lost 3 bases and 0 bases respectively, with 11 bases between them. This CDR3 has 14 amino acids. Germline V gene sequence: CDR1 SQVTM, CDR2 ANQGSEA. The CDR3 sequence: CSVDPAGYQETQYF. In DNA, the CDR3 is TGCAGCGTTGATCCCGCGGGGTACCAAGAGACCCAGTACTTC.

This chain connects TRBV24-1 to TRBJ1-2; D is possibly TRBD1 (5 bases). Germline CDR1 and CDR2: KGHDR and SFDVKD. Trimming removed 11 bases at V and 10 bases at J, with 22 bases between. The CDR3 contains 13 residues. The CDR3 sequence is CASSRGTADDYTF. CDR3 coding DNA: TGTGCCAGCAGCCGCGGGACGGCGGATGACTACACCTTC.

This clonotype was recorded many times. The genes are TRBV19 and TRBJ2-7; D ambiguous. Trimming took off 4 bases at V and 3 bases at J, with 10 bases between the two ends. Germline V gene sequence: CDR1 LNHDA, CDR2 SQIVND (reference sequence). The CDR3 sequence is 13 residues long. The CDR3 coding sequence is TGTGCCAGTAGTACGCGGACGGGCTACGAGCAGTACTTC. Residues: CASSTRTGYEQYF.

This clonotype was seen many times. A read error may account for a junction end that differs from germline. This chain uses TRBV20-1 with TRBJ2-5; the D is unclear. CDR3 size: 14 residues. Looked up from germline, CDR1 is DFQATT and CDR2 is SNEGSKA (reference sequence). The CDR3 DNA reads TGCAGTGCCAGAGCCCAGTTCTACCAAGAGACCCAGTACTTC. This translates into CSARAQFYQETQYF.

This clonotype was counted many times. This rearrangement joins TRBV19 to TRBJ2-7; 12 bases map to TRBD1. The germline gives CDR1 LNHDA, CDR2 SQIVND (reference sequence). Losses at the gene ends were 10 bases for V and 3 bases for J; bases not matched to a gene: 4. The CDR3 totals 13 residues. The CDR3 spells CATRDRGLYEQYF. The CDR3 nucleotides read TGTGCCACTAGGGACAGGGGGCTCTACGAGCAGTACTTC.

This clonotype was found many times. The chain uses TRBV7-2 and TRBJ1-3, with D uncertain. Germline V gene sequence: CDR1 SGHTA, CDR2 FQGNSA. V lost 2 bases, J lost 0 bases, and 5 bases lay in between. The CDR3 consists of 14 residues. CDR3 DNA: TGTGCCAGCAGCTTATGGCGCTCTGGAAACACCATATATTTT. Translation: CASSLWRSGNTIYF.

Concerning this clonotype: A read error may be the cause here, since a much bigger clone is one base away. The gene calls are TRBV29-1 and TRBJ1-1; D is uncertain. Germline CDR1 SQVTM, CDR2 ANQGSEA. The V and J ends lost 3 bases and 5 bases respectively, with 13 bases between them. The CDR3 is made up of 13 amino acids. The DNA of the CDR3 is TGCAGCGTTGACCCCCTTCACGGGACTGAAGCTTTCTTT. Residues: CSVDPLHGTEAFF.

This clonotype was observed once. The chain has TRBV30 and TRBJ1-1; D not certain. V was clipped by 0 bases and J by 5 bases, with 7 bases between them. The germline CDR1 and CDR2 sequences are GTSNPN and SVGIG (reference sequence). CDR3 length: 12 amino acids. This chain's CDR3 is CAWSVGRTEAFF. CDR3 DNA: TGTGCCTGGAGTGTAGGACGGACTGAAGCTTTCTTT.

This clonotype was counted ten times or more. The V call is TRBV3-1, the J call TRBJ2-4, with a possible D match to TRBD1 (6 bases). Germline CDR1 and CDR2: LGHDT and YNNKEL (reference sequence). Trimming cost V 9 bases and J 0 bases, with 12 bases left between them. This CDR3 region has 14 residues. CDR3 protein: CASTDSIAKNIQYF. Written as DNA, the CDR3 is TGTGCCAGTACGGACAGTATAGCCAAAAACATTCAGTACTTC.